These 28 T cell receptor beta chains came from one sample sequenced in a study of shared clonotypes between healthy human individuals. Profiled with immunoSEQ multiplex PCR; TCRdb holds only in-frame clones, not every one. The sample yields approximately 2.5 million clones, more than 90% seen once. Sequences were obtained from naive CD4+ T cells sorted from blood. Regarding subset: CD45RA+ positively selected. The receptors shown here come from a man between 18 and 29 years old in good health.

The V gene is TRBV6-1, the J gene TRBJ1-1; D remains unclear. Per the germline V gene, CDR1 is MNHNS and CDR2 is SASEGT. The CDR3 loop spans 12 amino acids. Deletions cut 4 bases from V and 11 bases from J, with 14 bases between. The CDR3 DNA follows: TGTGCCAGCAGTGGGTCGGCGGGTGCCGCTTTCTTT. Its translation: CASSGSAGAAFF.

This chain connects TRBV2 to TRBJ1-1; tentatively, D is TRBD1 (6 bases). The CDR3 totals 14 residues. V lost 9 bases to trimming and J lost 11 bases, with 25 bases between them. CDR1 SNHLY and CDR2 FYNNEI come from the germline V gene. The DNA of the CDR3 is TGTGCCAGTAAACCACAGGGTGGTAAGGTGAGGGCTTTCTTT. The encoded protein is CASKPQGGKVRAFF. The whole variable domain, remainder taken from reference TRBV2 and TRBJ1-1, is EPEVTQTPSHQVTQMGQEVILRCVPISNHLYFYWYRQILGQKVEFLVSFYNNEISEKSEIFDDQFSVERPDGSNFTLKIRSTKLEDSAMYFCASKPQGGKVRAFFGQGTRLTVV.

Remarks on this clone: This sample includes further DNA sequences coding for the same CDR3. The rearrangement joins TRBV6-4 to TRBJ2-3, with unresolved D. The CDR3 has 12 residues. The germline V gene encodes CDR1 MRHNA and CDR2 SNTAGT. The germline V and J ends were trimmed by 9 bases and 1 base, with 8 bases remaining between them. CDR3 bases: TGTGCCAGTAGTAGGGGCACAGATACGCAGTATTTT. Translating gives CASSRGTDTQYF.

The chain uses TRBV7-3 and TRBJ2-3; a weak D match, TRBD2 (5 bases). The CDR3 runs 13 residues. Trimming removed 5 bases from V and 8 bases from J, with 14 bases in between. Germline CDR1 is SGHTA and CDR2 is FQGTGA. The CDR3 loop is CASSPPSGSTQYF. The CDR3 coding sequence is TGTGCCAGCAGCCCCCCCTCGGGGAGTACGCAGTATTTT. Together with reference TRBV7-3 and TRBJ2-3, the CDR3 gives the full variable domain: GAGVSQTPSNKVTEKGKYVELRCDPISGHTALYWYRQSLGQGPEFLIYFQGTGAADDSGLPNDRFFAVRPEGSVSTLKIQRTERGDSAVYLCASSPPSGSTQYFGPGTRLTVL.

V usage is TRBV15 and J usage is TRBJ1-1; TRBD1 might be the D (6 bases). CDR3 length: 16 residues. Germline V gives CDR1 LNHNV, CDR2 YYDKDF (reference sequence). Trimming removed 0 bases at V and 0 bases at J, with 11 bases between. The CDR3 bases are TGTGCCACCAGCAGAGATCGGGGGGCTATGAACACTGAAGCTTTCTTT. Its translation: CATSRDRGAMNTEAFF.

The rearrangement links TRBV5-1 to TRBJ1-1; TRBD1 agrees at 8 bases. This CDR3 spans 15 amino acids. The junction had 10 bases not matched to a gene; V was cut back by 6 bases and J by 3 bases. Looked up from germline, CDR1 is SGHRS and CDR2 is YFSETQ. The CDR3 bases are TGCGCCAGCACTTCTGTTACAGGGGGGGACACTGAAGCTTTCTTT. This translates into CASTSVTGGDTEAFF.

The V call is TRBV5-1, the J call TRBJ1-1, with a weak D call TRBD1 (6 bases). The V end lost 2 bases, the J end lost 5 bases, and 19 bases lay between the germline ends. The CDR3 consists of 16 residues. Germline CDR1 reads SGHRS; CDR2 reads YFSETQ. Here the CDR3 DNA reads TGCGCCAGCAGCTTCATGGAGGGAGGGGGTATTACTGAAGCTTTCTTT. It yields the protein CASSFMEGGGITEAFF.

The rearrangement uses TRBV18 and TRBJ2-2; 13 nucleotides line up with TRBD2. V trimming: 0 bases; J trimming: 6 bases; junction bases outside the gene matches: 4. The CDR3 is 17 residues long. Germline V gene lookup returns CDR1 KGHSH and CDR2 LQKENI. The CDR3 region has the DNA TGTGCCAGCTCACCACCGGGACTAGCGGGGTTTGCCGGGGAGCTGTTTTTT. This codes for CASSPPGLAGFAGELFF.

This clone was recorded once. The CDR3 protein is CASSLDTGHYGYTF. CDR3 in DNA: TGTGCCAGCAGCTTGGACACAGGGCACTATGGCTACACCTTC. The chain recombines TRBV5-4 with TRBJ1-2; the D gene is possibly TRBD1 (6 bases). The CDR3 sequence is 14 residues long. Germline lookup yields CDR1 SGHNT and CDR2 YYREEE (reference sequence). V lost 0 bases and J lost 3, with 9 bases in between.

This chain links TRBV2 with TRBJ2-2; D not certain. V lost 2 bases to trimming and J lost 6 bases, with 7 bases between them. The CDR3 contains 13 residues. CDR1 and CDR2 from the germline V gene are SNHLY and FYNNEI. CDR3 bases: TGTGCCAGCAGTGAAATTGTACCCGGGGAGCTGTTTTTT. Protein sequence: CASSEIVPGELFF.

This rearrangement joins TRBV19 to TRBJ1-2; no clear D gene. The CDR3 length is 13 residues. The V end was cut by 5 bases, the J end by 8 bases, with 15 bases between. Germline CDR1 reads LNHDA; CDR2 reads SQIVND (reference sequence). The DNA of the CDR3 is TGTGCCAGTAGTGTCCCCGGGCCAACGGGCTACACCTTC. Translation gives CASSVPGPTGYTF. The full variable domain, its missing parts supplied by reference TRBV19 and TRBJ1-2, is DGGITQSPKYLFRKEGQNVTLSCEQNLNHDAMYWYRQDPGQGLRLIYYSQIVNDFQKGDIAEGYSVSREKKESFPLTVTSAQKNPTAFYLCASSVPGPTGYTFGSGTRLTVV.

The chain links TRBV7-2 to TRBJ2-3; D is uncertain. V was trimmed by 3 bases and J by 7 bases, leaving 5 bases between them. This CDR3 has 11 amino acids. Looked up from germline, CDR1 is SGHTA and CDR2 is FQGNSA. CDR3 region: CASSLAYTQYF. Here the CDR3 DNA reads TGTGCCAGCAGCTTGGCCTATACGCAGTATTTT.

The chain carries TRBV6-1 and TRBJ1-2; D is ambiguous. The CDR3 is 15 amino acids. Trimming left V 3 bases short and J 0 bases short, with 11 bases between. Germline CDR1 reads MNHNS; CDR2 reads SASEGT. Here the CDR3 reads CASSELSGTNYGYTF. CDR3 DNA sequence: TGTGCCAGCAGTGAGTTGTCCGGGACTAACTATGGCTACACCTTC.

This clone appeared once. The sample carries other DNA sequences with the same CDR3. The V gene is TRBV30, the J gene TRBJ2-6; D not certain. V lost 3 bases and J 2 bases, leaving 5 bases between the germline ends. The germline CDR1 and CDR2 sequences are GTSNPN and SVGIG (reference sequence). The CDR3 runs 13 residues. The CDR3 region has the DNA TGTGCCTGGAGCTTGGCTGGGGCCAACGTCCTGACTTTC. It encodes CAWSLAGANVLTF.

This chain joins TRBV27 and TRBJ2-7; 14 nucleotides line up with TRBD2. CDR1 is MNHEY, CDR2 SMNVEV, per germline (reference sequence). Trimming removed 5 bases from V and 5 bases from J; junction bases left unmatched: 11. This CDR3 is 17 amino acids long. The CDR3 loop is CASSSRLAGGPPHEQYF. CDR3 DNA: TGTGCCAGCAGTAGCAGACTAGCGGGAGGGCCTCCACACGAGCAGTACTTC.

The rearrangement links TRBV5-1 to TRBJ2-2, with D uncertain. The V gene's germline CDR1 is SGHRS and CDR2 YFSETQ. The CDR3 consists of 15 residues. V dropped 4 bases and J dropped 3 bases, with 13 bases sitting between them. The CDR3 DNA reads TGCGCCAGCAGCGAAGGGATGGCGGACACCGGGGAGCTGTTTTTT. Encoded protein: CASSEGMADTGELFF.

Here the CDR3 DNA reads TGTGCCAGCAGCACAGGACAGAGCTCCTACAATGAGCAGTTCTTC. Translated: CASSTGQSSYNEQFF. This chain connects TRBV5-5 to TRBJ2-1; D is perhaps TRBD1 (6 bases). Trimming removed 4 bases from V and 0 bases from J, with 11 bases in between. Looked up from germline, CDR1 is SGHKS and CDR2 is YYEKEE (reference sequence). This CDR3 has 15 amino acids.

This sequence joins TRBV27 and TRBJ1-2; D unresolved. Germline loops: CDR1 MNHEY, CDR2 SMNVEV (reference sequence). There are 13 residues in the CDR3. The ends were cut back, 0 bases at V and 7 bases at J, with 9 bases in the middle. The CDR3 bases are TGTGCCAGCAGTTTATCCGGTTATGGTGGCTACACCTTC. This gives the protein CASSLSGYGGYTF.

This clone was picked up one time. Other DNA sequences in the same sample also yield this CDR3. CDR3 amino acids: CASSPGTGGGYTF. The CDR3 nucleotides are TGTGCCAGCTCACCAGGGACAGGGGGCGGCTACACCTTC. This chain connects TRBV18 to TRBJ1-2, with 12 positions matching TRBD1. V dropped 2 bases and J dropped 8; count of bases not matched to a gene: 0. This CDR3 has 13 residues. From germline, CDR1 is KGHSH and CDR2 LQKENI.

The chain is built from TRBV5-1 and TRBJ2-3, with 8 bases matching TRBD1. Unmatched junction bases numbered 8, after V lost 4 bases and J lost 1 base. CDR1 and CDR2 (germline): SGHRS, YFSETQ. CDR3 length: 16 residues. CDR3 in DNA: TGCGCCAGCAGCGCATCCGGGACAGGTCGCACAGATACGCAGTATTTT. It encodes CASSASGTGRTDTQYF.

A note on this clone: Other DNA variants within this sample encode the same CDR3. This CDR3 reads CASSLSGGQETQYF. In nucleotides, the CDR3 is TGCGCCAGCAGCCTCAGCGGGGGACAAGAGACCCAGTACTTC. The chain carries TRBV5-1 and TRBJ2-5; 8 positions match TRBD2. The CDR3 is 14 residues long. In germline, CDR1 is SGHRS, CDR2 YFSETQ. After removal of 4 bases from V and 2 bases from J, the junction contained 4 bases not matched to a gene.

The chain has TRBV7-9 and TRBJ2-1, with D unclear. CDR1 SEHNR and CDR2 FQNEAQ come from the germline V gene (reference sequence). V lost 0 bases to trimming and J lost 9 bases, with 9 bases between them. There are 13 residues in the CDR3. The CDR3 region is CASSLAPSPEQFF. CDR3 sequence (DNA): TGTGCCAGCAGCTTAGCGCCCAGCCCTGAGCAGTTCTTC.

The chain combines TRBV4-3 with TRBJ1-1, with 9 positions matching TRBD1. V was pared by 4 bases and J by 7 bases, with 7 bases of the junction left unmatched. The germline V gene encodes CDR1 LGHNA and CDR2 YSLEER. The CDR3 loop spans 14 amino acids. The CDR3 protein is CASSLHRGLNEAFF. CDR3 coding DNA: TGCGCCAGCAGCCTCCACAGGGGGCTGAATGAAGCTTTCTTT.

The chain employs TRBV27 and TRBJ2-7; possibly TRBD1 for D (5 bases). V was clipped by 5 bases and J by 6 bases, with 17 bases between them. Germline loops: CDR1 MNHEY, CDR2 SMNVEV (reference sequence). CDR3 length: 14 amino acids. The DNA of the CDR3 is TGTGCCAGCAGTCTCCTACTGCAGGGCGGCGAGCAGTACTTC. Its translation is CASSLLLQGGEQYF.

In its sample, this clone was seen a few times. The same CDR3 can be traced to other DNA sequences in this sample. The J gene is TRBJ2-5, the V gene TRBV5-1; no reliable D call. Germline CDR1 and CDR2: SGHRS and YFSETQ. This CDR3 region has 12 residues. V shed 4 bases and J shed 0 bases, with 4 bases lying between them. The DNA of the CDR3 is TGCGCCAGCAGCCTGTACCAAGAGACCCAGTACTTC. Its protein is CASSLYQETQYF. The variable domain in full, completed from reference TRBV5-1 and TRBJ2-5, reads KAGVTQTPRYLIKTRGQQVTLSCSPISGHRSVSWYQQTPGQGLQFLFEYFSETQRNKGNFPGRFSGRQFSNSRSEMNVSTLELGDSALYLCASSLYQETQYFGPGTRLLVL.

The rearrangement joins TRBV6-5 to TRBJ1-2; 7 nucleotides line up with TRBD1. Germline V CDR1 and CDR2: MNHEY, SVGAGI. This CDR3 has 13 amino acids. The V and J ends lost 5 bases and 7 bases, in that order; junction bases with no gene match: 7. CDR3 bases: TGTGCCAGCAGTACCCCCGGGACAGCTGGCTACACCTTC. It yields the protein CASSTPGTAGYTF.

This chain links TRBV5-1 with TRBJ2-7; 9 bases match TRBD1. CDR1 and CDR2 from the germline V gene are SGHRS and YFSETQ. V trimming: 4 bases; J trimming: 6 bases; junction bases outside the gene matches: 11. The CDR3 runs 15 residues. The CDR3 sequence is CASSPVQTGGSEQYF. CDR3 nucleotides: TGCGCCAGCAGCCCGGTCCAGACAGGGGGGTCCGAGCAGTACTTC. Full variable domain (rest looked up from reference TRBV5-1 and TRBJ2-7): KAGVTQTPRYLIKTRGQQVTLSCSPISGHRSVSWYQQTPGQGLQFLFEYFSETQRNKGNFPGRFSGRQFSNSRSEMNVSTLELGDSALYLCASSPVQTGGSEQYFGPGTRLTVT.

The V and J genes are TRBV6-4 and TRBJ2-2; D gene unclear. The CDR3 loop spans 13 amino acids. Trimming stripped 7 bases from V and 5 bases from J, with 11 bases between. Germline V gene sequence: CDR1 MRHNA, CDR2 SNTAGT. CDR3 loop: CASNFDGTGELFF. CDR3 nucleotide sequence: TGTGCCAGCAACTTCGACGGAACCGGGGAGCTGTTTTTT.